The T cell receptor beta chain described here comes from a study of OX40 agonist ivuxolimab in advanced cancers. The method was immunoSEQ multiplex PCR; TCRdb's version includes in-frame clones alone and lacks a portion of them. The sample yields about 82,000 clones, around 90% seen once. Trimming cost V 5 bases and J 1 base, with 14 bases left between them. Germline CDR1 and CDR2: SGHTA and FQGNSA. The CDR3 is made up of 16 amino acids. This chain links TRBV7-2 with TRBJ2-2; D might be TRBD1 (5 bases). The receptor was derived from an adult with an advanced solid tumor such as melanoma, head and neck, liver or kidney cancer. The source was CD4+ or CD8+ T cells sorted from blood, collected in a trial of the OX40 agonist ivuxolimab. The CDR3 is CASSGLGAVNTGELFF. CDR3 in DNA: TGTGCCAGCAGCGGGCTTGGGGCAGTGAACACCGGGGAGCTGTTTTTT.